This T cell receptor beta chain was documented in a study of blood T cell repertoires in COVID-19. Looking at the study overall: Acute and convalescent COVID-19 samples came from the United States, Italy and Spain. In each case, the material was cDNA or gDNA derived from T cells, B-cell-depleted T cells, or PBMCs.

Per the original methods: Reference gene primer amplification gave nucleated cell count estimates. Data came from immunoSEQ multiplex PCR; TCRdb stores just in-frame clones and leaves some out. That table gives V, J and clone size, and the DNA gave D and trimming. Of around 210,000 clones listed, 65% to 90% are singletons. CDR1 is SGDLS, CDR2 YYNGEE, per germline. V was trimmed by 4 bases and J by 1 base, leaving 8 bases between them. The CDR3 has 14 residues. The V call is TRBV9, the J call TRBJ2-2; no definite D call. This clonotype originated in a man in his fifties with COVID-19, enrolled during active disease. The sequencing sample was made of peripheral blood. The CDR3 bases are TGTGCCAGCAGCCCTAGTGGGAACACCGGGGAGCTGTTTTTT. Translated, it gives CASSPSGNTGELFF.